This T cell receptor (beta chain) derives from a study of T cells after yellow fever vaccination. Findings of the study overall: Abundant bulk-population clonotypes could contaminate the FACS-sorted repertoires.

Germline V gene data show CDR1 as DFQATT and CDR2 as SNEGSKA (reference sequence). The CDR3 loop spans 12 amino acids. V lost 3 bases, J lost 5 bases, and 10 bases lay in between. In this sample, this clonotype turned up many times. Its antigen is as yet unknown. Universal primer sites and UMIs were introduced during 5'RACE template-switching synthesis of TCR cDNA. TCRdb fed the 5' RACE reads into MiXCR, producing one record per CDR3 protein. The table has some 340,000 distinct CDR3 sequences, roughly 10% seen once. The J gene is TRBJ2-5, the V gene TRBV20-1; the D is unclear. The receptor was derived from a man between 18 and 29 years old who received the YFV17D yellow fever vaccine. The input for sequencing was CD4+ T cells sorted from PBMCs, taken 45 days after the yellow fever booster vaccination. CDR3 coding DNA: TGCAGTGCTAGCGCGGTGGGGGAGACCCAGTACTTC. Protein: CSASAVGETQYF.